This T cell receptor beta chain was recorded in a study of metastatic and nonmetastatic thyroid tumors. This clone was detected many times. TCRdb re-processed the PCR reads through MiXCR. The table shows 20,000 to 25,000 clones, with around 21% occurring only once. The V end lost 7 bases, the J end lost 8 bases, and 16 bases lay between the germline ends. CDR1 is SGHDT and CDR2 is YYEEEE in the germline V gene. The CDR3 has 14 amino acids. Patients were all untreated before their thyroid surgery. This rearrangement joins TRBV5-6 to TRBJ1-6; D is perhaps TRBD1 (6 bases). The sequenced material came from blood. This clonotype was obtained from a female donor with papillary thyroid cancer or a benign thyroid nodule (not recorded which). Some clones in this sample may be carry-over from other donors' samples. CDR3 bases: TGTGCCAGCGGTCTCGGGACACGTTATTCACCCCTCCACTTT. Translating it yields CASGLGTRYSPLHF.